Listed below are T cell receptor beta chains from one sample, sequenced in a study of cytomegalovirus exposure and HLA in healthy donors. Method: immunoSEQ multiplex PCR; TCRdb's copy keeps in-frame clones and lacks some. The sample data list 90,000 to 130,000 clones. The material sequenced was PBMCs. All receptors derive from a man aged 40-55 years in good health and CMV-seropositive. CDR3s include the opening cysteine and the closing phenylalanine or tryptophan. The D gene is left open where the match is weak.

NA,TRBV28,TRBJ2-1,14,CASSLARLWNEQFF,TGTGCCAGCAGTTTAGCGCGGCTTTGGAATGAGCAGTTCTTC
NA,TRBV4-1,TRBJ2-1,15,CASSQDPTGYNEQFF,TGCGCCAGCAGCCAAGACCCGACAGGCTACAATGAGCAGTTCTTC
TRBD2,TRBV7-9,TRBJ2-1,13,CATEGLAINEQFF,TGTGCAACCGAGGGACTAGCGATCAATGAGCAGTTCTTC
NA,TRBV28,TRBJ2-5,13,CASSLSGDRAQYF,TGTGCCAGCAGTTTATCGGGAGACAGGGCCCAGTACTTC
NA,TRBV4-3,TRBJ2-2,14,CASSHDSHTGELFF,TGCGCCAGCAGCCACGACAGTCACACCGGGGAGCTGTTTTTT
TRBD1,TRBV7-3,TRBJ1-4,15,CASSLTGTASEKLFF,TGTGCCAGCAGCTTAACGGGGACAGCTTCTGAAAAACTGTTTTTT
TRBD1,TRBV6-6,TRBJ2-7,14,CASKSQQGANEQYF,TGTGCCAGCAAGAGTCAACAGGGGGCCAACGAGCAGTACTTC
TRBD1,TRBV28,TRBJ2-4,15,CASRLGRDRKNIQYF,TGTGCCAGCAGGTTGGGCCGGGACAGGAAAAACATTCAGTACTTC
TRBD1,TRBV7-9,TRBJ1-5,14,CASSSGQANQPQHF,TGTGCCAGCAGCTCGGGACAGGCAAATCAGCCCCAGCATTTT
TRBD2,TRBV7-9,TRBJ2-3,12,CASSSEGGRGYF,TGTGCCAGCAGCTCCGAGGGCGGGAGAGGATATTTT
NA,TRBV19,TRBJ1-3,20,CASSIRPWSAGSTPGNTIYF,TGTGCCAGTAGTATTCGCCCCTGGTCAGCGGGCTCCACTCCGGGAAACACCATATATTTT
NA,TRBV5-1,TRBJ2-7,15,CASSLNLGGGYEQYF,TGCGCCAGCAGCTTGAACCTGGGAGGCGGCTACGAGCAGTACTTC
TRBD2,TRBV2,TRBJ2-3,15,CASSRRAGEEDTQYF,TGTGCCAGCAGCCGGCGGGCGGGAGAAGAAGATACGCAGTATTTT
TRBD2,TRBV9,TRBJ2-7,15,CASSLGLAGVEEQYF,TGTGCCAGCAGCTTGGGACTAGCGGGAGTGGAAGAGCAGTACTTC
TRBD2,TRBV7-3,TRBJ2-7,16,CASSLNSLAGSYEQYF,TGTGCCAGCAGCTTAAATTCACTAGCGGGGTCCTACGAGCAGTACTTC
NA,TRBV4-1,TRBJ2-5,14,CASSQTVRQETQYF,TGCGCCAGCAGCCAAACGGTCCGCCAAGAGACCCAGTACTTC
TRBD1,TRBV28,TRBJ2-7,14,CASSLQGFAYEQYF,TGTGCCAGCAGCCTACAGGGGTTCGCCTACGAGCAGTACTTC